This TCR beta chain was sequenced for a study of blood T cell repertoires in COVID-19. The CDR3 covers 17 residues. Trimming took 4 bases from V and 6 from J; bases not matched to a gene: 14. Germline values: CDR1 MNHEY, CDR2 SMNVEV (reference sequence). Method: immunoSEQ multiplex PCR; TCRdb's copy keeps in-frame clones and lacks some. The sample lists around 300,000 clones; roughly 90% were seen once. The sample was PBMCs or T cells enriched from blood (not recorded which). V is TRBV27 and J is TRBJ2-7, with 11 nucleotides matching TRBD2. This sequence originates from a woman aged 30 to 39 who had recovered from COVID-19. The chain's CDR3 is CASSSRYLAGGPAEQYF. The CDR3 region has the DNA TGTGCCAGCAGTTCAAGATACTTAGCGGGAGGGCCTGCCGAGCAGTACTTC.